The 28 T cell receptor beta chains below were found in one sample sequenced in a study of cytomegalovirus exposure and HLA in healthy donors. Amplification used 60 Vbeta primers and 13 Jbeta primers. Sequencing used immunoSEQ multiplex PCR; TCRdb keeps in-frame clones, though not all of them. The table includes about 190,000 clones, roughly three quarters detected once. Material for sequencing was PBMCs. The receptors come from a woman younger than 35 in good health and CMV-seronegative.

The V and J genes are TRBV10-3 and TRBJ2-7; D might be TRBD2 (5 bases). There are 14 residues in the CDR3. V was shortened by 2 bases and J by 1 base, with 9 bases between the two germline ends. The germline V gene encodes CDR1 ENHRY and CDR2 SYGVKD. CDR3 in DNA: TGTGCCATCAGTGAGGAGGGCTTTTCCTACGAGCAGTACTTC. Translated: CAISEEGFSYEQYF.

A word on this clone: Other nucleotide sequences from this sample produce the same CDR3. The rearrangement uses TRBV20-1 and TRBJ1-1, with TRBD1 as a possible D gene (5 bases). V shed 1 base and J shed 8 bases, with 5 bases lying between them. Germline CDR1 DFQATT, CDR2 SNEGSKA (reference sequence). The CDR3 contains 10 residues. Written as DNA, the CDR3 is TGCAGTGCTAGAGCAGGGGAAGCTTTCTTT. It yields the protein CSARAGEAFF.

Remarks on this clone: The same CDR3 also results from other DNA sequences found in this sample. The chain has TRBV5-1 and TRBJ1-1; 8 bases fit TRBD1. V shed 0 bases, J shed 3 bases, and the junction held 1 base outside the gene matches. The CDR3 runs 14 residues. From germline, CDR1 is SGHRS and CDR2 YFSETQ. This chain's CDR3 is CASSLDRGDTEAFF. Here the CDR3 DNA reads TGCGCCAGCAGCTTGGACAGGGGGGACACTGAAGCTTTCTTT.

The chain joins TRBV19 to TRBJ2-4; TRBD2 aligns across 8 bases. The V segment lost 4 bases and the J segment 7 bases; nucleotides outside the gene matches: 18. CDR3 length equals 18 residues. CDR1 is LNHDA, CDR2 SQIVND, per germline (reference sequence). CDR3 sequence reads: CASSTTYDSGIGRNIQYF. CDR3 nucleotides: TGTGCCAGTAGTACGACCTATGATAGCGGGATAGGGAGGAACATTCAGTACTTC.

V gene TRBV4-3 combines with J gene TRBJ2-3, with 9 bases fitting TRBD1. The CDR3 is 17 residues long. Germline lookup yields CDR1 LGHNA and CDR2 YSLEER. J was trimmed by 4 bases and V by 2 bases; bases with no gene match: 10. The CDR3 DNA follows: TGCGCCAGCAGCCAAACAGCCGGGACAGGGAAGGCAGATACGCAGTATTTT. Encoded protein: CASSQTAGTGKADTQYF.

In this sample, this clone turned up a few times. V usage is TRBV27 and J usage is TRBJ2-6; weak D call: TRBD2 (5 bases). Germline V lookup: CDR1 MNHEY, CDR2 SMNVEV (reference sequence). The CDR3 is 16 residues long. V lost 5 bases, J lost 0 bases, and 11 bases lay in between. The chain's CDR3 is CASSILAGSGANVLTF. CDR3 coding DNA: TGTGCCAGCAGTATACTGGCGGGCTCTGGGGCCAACGTCCTGACTTTC.

The rearrangement uses TRBV30 and TRBJ1-2; D is unresolved. This CDR3 is built from 11 residues. Deletions cut 4 bases from V and 5 bases from J, with 8 bases between. The germline gives CDR1 GTSNPN, CDR2 SVGIG (reference sequence). CDR3 sequence (DNA): TGTGCCTGGATCCGAACTTATGGCTACACCTTC. Translated: CAWIRTYGYTF.

The chain employs TRBV5-1 and TRBJ2-5; D might be TRBD2 (5 bases). The CDR3 spans 16 residues. Germline-derived CDR1 and CDR2 are SGHRS and YFSETQ. Trimming pared 2 bases from V and 5 bases from J, leaving 19 bases between. Here the CDR3 reads CASSFVREVFLETQYF. The CDR3 nucleotides read TGCGCCAGCAGCTTCGTCCGGGAAGTTTTTTTGGAGACCCAGTACTTC.

The CDR3 DNA follows: TGTGCCAGCAGTGAGTGGACAGGGTTCGGAACTGAAGCTTTCTTT. This gives the protein CASSEWTGFGTEAFF. The chain joins TRBV25-1 to TRBJ1-1; TRBD1 aligns across 8 bases. The junction had 8 bases not matched to a gene; V was cut back by 3 bases and J by 5 bases. This CDR3 has 15 amino acids. CDR1 is MGHDK, CDR2 SYGVNS, per germline.

The V gene is TRBV6-1, the J gene TRBJ1-1, with 8 nucleotides matching TRBD1. From germline, CDR1 is MNHNS and CDR2 SASEGT. The junction had 6 bases not matched to a gene; V was cut back by 5 bases and J by 7 bases. The CDR3 covers 13 residues. CDR3 sequence reads: CASSPTGAGEAFF. DNA of the CDR3: TGTGCCAGCAGTCCGACAGGGGCTGGTGAAGCTTTCTTT.

The chain recombines TRBV4-2 with TRBJ1-5; 7 bases fit TRBD1. CDR3 size: 16 residues. V lost 1 base to trimming and J lost 3 bases; unmatched junction nucleotides: 6. Looked up from germline, CDR1 is LGHNA and CDR2 is YNFKEQ. Written as DNA, the CDR3 is TGTGCCAGCAGCCAAGGTCAGGGGGGAGCCAATCAGCCCCAGCATTTT. Translation gives CASSQGQGGANQPQHF.

The V gene is TRBV27, the J gene TRBJ2-7, with D possibly TRBD1 on 5 matching bases. The CDR3 is made up of 11 amino acids. Germline CDR1 and CDR2: MNHEY and SMNVEV (reference sequence). The ends were cut back, 5 bases at V and 9 bases at J, with 11 bases in the middle. In DNA, the CDR3 is TGTGCCAGCAGTGCAGGGTTATCGCAGTACTTC. It is translated as CASSAGLSQYF.

The chain uses TRBV29-1 and TRBJ1-4; 7 positions match TRBD1. CDR3 length equals 14 residues. From germline, CDR1 is SQVTM and CDR2 ANQGSEA. With V trimmed by 3 bases and J by 4 bases, 5 bases remained unmatched. CDR3 nucleotides: TGCAGCGTTGATCCGGGGACAGATAATGAAAAACTGTTTTTT. It yields the protein CSVDPGTDNEKLFF.

The chain uses TRBV5-1 and TRBJ1-1; unclear D gene. This CDR3 has 15 residues. CDR1 and CDR2 from the germline V gene are SGHRS and YFSETQ. The ends were cut back, 4 bases at V and 3 bases at J, with 16 bases in the middle. The CDR3, as DNA: TGCGCCAGCAGCACAGAACCGGGGTGGGACACTGAAGCTTTCTTT. Amino acid sequence: CASSTEPGWDTEAFF.

The chain couples TRBV2 to TRBJ1-5; the D gene is possibly TRBD1 (5 bases). Germline V gene sequence: CDR1 SNHLY, CDR2 FYNNEI. The CDR3 is 16 amino acids. Trimming left V 4 bases short and J 3 bases short, with 16 bases between. CDR3 nucleotides: TGTGCCAGCAGTGTCAAACCCCGACAGCCCAATCAGCCCCAGCATTTT. Translated: CASSVKPRQPNQPQHF. Looking up the rest from reference TRBV2 and TRBJ1-5 gives the full variable domain: EPEVTQTPSHQVTQMGQEVILRCVPISNHLYFYWYRQILGQKVEFLVSFYNNEISEKSEIFDDQFSVERPDGSNFTLKIRSTKLEDSAMYFCASSVKPRQPNQPQHFGDGTRLSIL.

The genes are TRBV6-5 and TRBJ1-4; 11 nucleotides align to TRBD1. CDR1 and CDR2 from the germline V gene are MNHEY and SVGAGI. The junction had 4 bases not matched to a gene; V was cut back by 0 bases and J by 7 bases. This CDR3 has 16 amino acids. The CDR3 nucleotides read TGTGCCAGCAGTTACTCTTCGGGGACAGGGGGTGAAAAACTGTTTTTT. Translation: CASSYSSGTGGEKLFF.

The rearrangement joins TRBV28 to TRBJ2-3; TRBD2 might be the D (5 bases). V dropped 7 bases and J dropped 1 base, with 12 bases sitting between them. CDR1 and CDR2 from the germline V gene are MDHEN and SYDVKM. CDR3 length: 14 residues. CDR3 loop: CASTPPGGTDTQYF. CDR3 sequence (DNA): TGTGCCAGCACCCCCCCCGGGGGCACAGATACGCAGTATTTT. The variable domain in full, completed from reference TRBV28 and TRBJ2-3, reads DVKVTQSSRYLVKRTGEKVFLECVQDMDHENMFWYRQDPGLGLRLIYFSYDVKMKEKGDIPEGYSVSREKKERFSLILESASTNQTSMYLCASTPPGGTDTQYFGPGTRLTVL.

The rearrangement joins TRBV9 to TRBJ1-6; D is unclear. V dropped 0 bases and J dropped 9 bases, with 10 bases sitting between them. CDR1 is SGDLS, CDR2 YYNGEE, per germline. The CDR3 covers 14 residues. CDR3 nucleotides: TGTGCCAGCAGCGTAGGAGGCTTTGCTTCACCCCTCCACTTT. Amino acid sequence: CASSVGGFASPLHF.

The chain carries TRBV6-5 and TRBJ2-1; maybe TRBD2 (5 bases). Germline V gives CDR1 MNHEY, CDR2 SVGAGI. Trimming stripped 7 bases from V and 4 bases from J, with 17 bases between. CDR3 length: 15 amino acids. CDR3 loop: CASTSVEARYNEQFF. DNA for the CDR3: TGTGCCAGCACCTCCGTGGAGGCGAGGTACAATGAGCAGTTCTTC.

This clone turned up a few times. The CDR3 here is CASTGGQGRQPQHF. CDR3 in DNA: TGTGCCAGCACCGGAGGACAGGGCCGTCAGCCCCAGCATTTT. This chain joins TRBV6-4 and TRBJ1-5, with TRBD1 matching 8 bases. Germline values: CDR1 MRHNA, CDR2 SNTAGT. This CDR3 spans 14 amino acids. The junction had 8 bases not matched to a gene; V was cut back by 7 bases and J by 6 bases.

The CDR3 DNA reads as TGTGCCAGCTTACCCGTCCGGGACTTCCCCCTCAATGAGCAGTTCTTC. This encodes CASLPVRDFPLNEQFF. The chain has TRBV27 and TRBJ2-1, with a weak D call TRBD2 (6 bases). Trimming pared 8 bases from V and 6 bases from J, leaving 23 bases between. This CDR3 is built from 16 residues. Germline CDR1 reads MNHEY; CDR2 reads SMNVEV (reference sequence).

This sequence joins TRBV5-8 and TRBJ2-5; 8 bases are a match to TRBD2. Germline lookup yields CDR1 SGHTS and CDR2 YDEGEE. The CDR3 covers 15 residues. The J segment lost 5 bases and the V segment lost 2 bases, leaving 8 bases of the junction unmatched. CDR3 nucleotides: TGTGCCAGCAGCTTACGGGGGGGGGCTTCGGAGACCCAGTACTTC. Protein sequence: CASSLRGGASETQYF.

The chain joins TRBV28 to TRBJ2-1; D perhaps matches TRBD2 (6 bases). CDR1 is MDHEN and CDR2 is SYDVKM in the germline V gene. V dropped 2 bases and J dropped 3 bases, with 8 bases sitting between them. The CDR3 has 14 amino acids. The CDR3 coding sequence is TGTGCCAGCAGTTTAGGAGGGAACTACAATGAGCAGTTCTTC. Amino acids: CASSLGGNYNEQFF.

A few counts support this clone. The chain employs TRBV7-9 and TRBJ1-6; 7 bases fit TRBD1. Germline V lookup: CDR1 SEHNR, CDR2 FQNEAQ (reference sequence). Trimming removed 4 bases from V and 7 bases from J; junction bases left unmatched: 4. The CDR3 runs to 14 residues. The CDR3 coding sequence is TGTGCCAGCAGCTCCGGGACAGTAAATTCACCCCTCCACTTT. Encoded protein: CASSSGTVNSPLHF.

In its sample, this clone was seen a few times. The chain is built from TRBV19 and TRBJ2-5; 11 nucleotides align to TRBD1. Germline V gene lookup returns CDR1 LNHDA and CDR2 SQIVND (reference sequence). This CDR3 has 14 amino acids. With 7 bases clipped from V and 5 bases from J, the junction kept 6 bases outside the gene matches. CDR3 DNA: TGTGCCAGTATCGGACAGGGGGCGGTGGAGACCCAGTACTTC. It specifies CASIGQGAVETQYF. Using reference TRBV19 and TRBJ2-5 for the parts outside the CDR3, the full variable domain is DGGITQSPKYLFRKEGQNVTLSCEQNLNHDAMYWYRQDPGQGLRLIYYSQIVNDFQKGDIAEGYSVSREKKESFPLTVTSAQKNPTAFYLCASIGQGAVETQYFGPGTRLLVL.

This chain joins TRBV10-2 and TRBJ1-2; no definite D call. The CDR3 covers 11 residues. Germline V CDR1 and CDR2: WSHSY, SAAADI. Between the trimmed V and J ends, which lost 8 bases and 0 bases, there was a span of 4 bases. The CDR3 spells CASETNYGYTF. In DNA form, the CDR3 reads TGCGCCAGCGAGACTAACTATGGCTACACCTTC.

This clone turned up a few times. The rearrangement links TRBV7-9 to TRBJ1-4; D perhaps matches TRBD1 (5 bases). CDR3 length equals 15 residues. V was trimmed by 5 bases and J by 7 bases, leaving 17 bases between them. CDR1 is SEHNR, CDR2 FQNEAQ, per germline (reference sequence). Here the CDR3 DNA reads TGTGCCAGCAGCCAAATTACCGGGGGTGGTGAAAAACTGTTTTTT. Its protein product is CASSQITGGGEKLFF.

In this sample, this clone turned up once. The chain has TRBV9 and TRBJ1-2; a possible D gene is TRBD1 (6 bases). The V and J ends lost 3 bases and 3 bases respectively, with 9 bases between them. The germline V gene encodes CDR1 SGDLS and CDR2 YYNGEE. CDR3 size: 13 residues. The CDR3 sequence is CASSARTDYGYTF. In DNA form, the CDR3 reads TGTGCCAGCAGCGCCCGGACAGACTATGGCTACACCTTC.